Sequencing of this T cell receptor (beta chain) was carried out in a study of blood T cells in healthy people across ages. PCR was performed a second time for about 7 to 11 cycles using a sample-barcoded 5' primer and a J-beta primer mix. Each CDR3 protein gets one entry after TCRdb re-called the 5' RACE reads with MiXCR. This table holds 750,000 or so distinct CDR3 sequences, approximately 25% found once. The germline V gene encodes CDR1 KGHSH and CDR2 LQKENI. The CDR3 has 15 amino acids. Trimming took 3 bases from V and 2 from J, leaving 10 bases between them. This sample also appeared in a second study, on T cells of mothers and their children. As that report states: There were no persistent microchimeric T cell clones detected.

The material sequenced was blood. The sequence was collected from a boy between 10 and 17 years old in good health. The chain couples TRBV18 to TRBJ2-2; D not resolved. The CDR3 reads CASSPGSANTGELFF. Written as DNA, the CDR3 is TGTGCCAGCTCACCGGGCAGCGCAAACACCGGGGAGCTGTTTTTT.